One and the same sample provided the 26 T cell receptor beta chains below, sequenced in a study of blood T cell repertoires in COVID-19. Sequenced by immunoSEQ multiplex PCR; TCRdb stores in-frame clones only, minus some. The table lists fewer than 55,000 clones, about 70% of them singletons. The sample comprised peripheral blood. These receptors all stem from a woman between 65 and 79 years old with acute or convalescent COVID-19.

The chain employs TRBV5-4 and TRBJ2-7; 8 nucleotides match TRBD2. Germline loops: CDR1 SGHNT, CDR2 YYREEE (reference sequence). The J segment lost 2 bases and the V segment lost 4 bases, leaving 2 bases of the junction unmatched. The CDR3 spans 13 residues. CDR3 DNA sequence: TGTGCCAGCAGCCCGCGGGGGGCCTACGAGCAGTACTTC. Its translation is CASSPRGAYEQYF.

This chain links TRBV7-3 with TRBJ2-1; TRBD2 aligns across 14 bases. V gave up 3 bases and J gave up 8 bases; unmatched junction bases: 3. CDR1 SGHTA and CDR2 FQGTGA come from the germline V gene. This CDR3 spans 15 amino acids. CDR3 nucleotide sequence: TGTGCCAGCAGCTTGGGACTAGCGGGAGTAGATGAGCAGTTCTTC. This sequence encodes CASSLGLAGVDEQFF.

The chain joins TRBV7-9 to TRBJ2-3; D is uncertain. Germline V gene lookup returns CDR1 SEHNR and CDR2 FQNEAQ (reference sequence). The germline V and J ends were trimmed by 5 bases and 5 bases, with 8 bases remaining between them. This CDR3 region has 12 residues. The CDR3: CASSESGDTQYF. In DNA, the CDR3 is TGTGCCAGCAGCGAGTCAGGAGATACGCAGTATTTT.

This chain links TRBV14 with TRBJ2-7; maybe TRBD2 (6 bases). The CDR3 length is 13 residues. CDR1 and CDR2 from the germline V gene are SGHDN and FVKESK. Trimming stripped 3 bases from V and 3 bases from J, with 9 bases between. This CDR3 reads CASSQGLGYEQYF. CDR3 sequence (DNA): TGTGCCAGCAGCCAGGGACTGGGCTACGAGCAGTACTTC.

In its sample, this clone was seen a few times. Written as DNA, the CDR3 is TGCGCCAGCAGTGGATCCCGGGACATGGGCGGTATGATGAACACTGAAGCTTTCTTT. Its translation: CASSGSRDMGGMMNTEAFF. This rearrangement joins TRBV10-1 to TRBJ1-1; maybe TRBD1 (6 bases). This CDR3 has 19 residues. Trimming left V 4 bases short and J 0 bases short, with 24 bases between. Germline-derived CDR1 and CDR2 are WNHNN and SYGVQD (reference sequence).

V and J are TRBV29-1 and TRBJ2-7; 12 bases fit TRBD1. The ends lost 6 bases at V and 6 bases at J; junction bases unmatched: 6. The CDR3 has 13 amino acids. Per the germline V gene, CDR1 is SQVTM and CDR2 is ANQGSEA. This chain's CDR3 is CSVPGQGASEQYF. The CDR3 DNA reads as TGCAGCGTCCCGGGACAGGGGGCAAGCGAGCAGTACTTC.

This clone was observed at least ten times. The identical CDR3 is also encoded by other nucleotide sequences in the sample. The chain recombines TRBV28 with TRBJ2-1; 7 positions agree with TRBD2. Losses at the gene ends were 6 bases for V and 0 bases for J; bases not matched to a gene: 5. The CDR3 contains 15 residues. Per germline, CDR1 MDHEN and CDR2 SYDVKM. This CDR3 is CASRREMNSYNEQFF. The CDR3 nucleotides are TGTGCCAGCAGGCGGGAGATGAACTCCTACAATGAGCAGTTCTTC. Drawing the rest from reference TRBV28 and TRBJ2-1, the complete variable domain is DVKVTQSSRYLVKRTGEKVFLECVQDMDHENMFWYRQDPGLGLRLIYFSYDVKMKEKGDIPEGYSVSREKKERFSLILESASTNQTSMYLCASRREMNSYNEQFFGPGTRLTVL.

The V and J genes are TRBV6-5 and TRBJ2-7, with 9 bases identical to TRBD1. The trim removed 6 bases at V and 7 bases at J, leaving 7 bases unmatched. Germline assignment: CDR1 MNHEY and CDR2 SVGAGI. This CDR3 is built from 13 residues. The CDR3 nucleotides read TGTGCCAGCAGACTCGGACAGGGGTGGGAGCAGTACTTC. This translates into CASRLGQGWEQYF.

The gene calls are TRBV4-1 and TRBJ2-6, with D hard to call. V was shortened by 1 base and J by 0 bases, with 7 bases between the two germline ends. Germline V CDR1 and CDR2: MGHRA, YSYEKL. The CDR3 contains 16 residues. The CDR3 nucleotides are TGCGCCAGCAGCCAAGGTACACACTCTGGGGCCAACGTCCTGACTTTC. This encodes CASSQGTHSGANVLTF.

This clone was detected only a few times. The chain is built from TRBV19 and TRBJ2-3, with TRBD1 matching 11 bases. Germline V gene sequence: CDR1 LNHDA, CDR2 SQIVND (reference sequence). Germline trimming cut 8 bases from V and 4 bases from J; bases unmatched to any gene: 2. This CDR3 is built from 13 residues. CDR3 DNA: TGTGCCAGTGGACAGGGGGCCTCAGATACGCAGTATTTT. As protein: CASGQGASDTQYF. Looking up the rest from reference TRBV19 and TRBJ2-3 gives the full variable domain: DGGITQSPKYLFRKEGQNVTLSCEQNLNHDAMYWYRQDPGQGLRLIYYSQIVNDFQKGDIAEGYSVSREKKESFPLTVTSAQKNPTAFYLCASGQGASDTQYFGPGTRLTVL.

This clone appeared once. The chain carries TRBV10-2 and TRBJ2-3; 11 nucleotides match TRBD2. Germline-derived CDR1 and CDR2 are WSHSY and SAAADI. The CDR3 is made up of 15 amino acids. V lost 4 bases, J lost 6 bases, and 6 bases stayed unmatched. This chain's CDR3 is CASSVSGRATDTQYF. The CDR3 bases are TGCGCCAGCAGTGTTAGCGGGAGGGCCACGGATACGCAGTATTTT.

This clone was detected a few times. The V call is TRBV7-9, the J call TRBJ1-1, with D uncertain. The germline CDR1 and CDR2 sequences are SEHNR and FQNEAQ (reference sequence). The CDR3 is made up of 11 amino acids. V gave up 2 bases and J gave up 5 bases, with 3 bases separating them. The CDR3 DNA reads TGTGCCAGCAGCTTATCGACTGAAGCTTTCTTT. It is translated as CASSLSTEAFF.

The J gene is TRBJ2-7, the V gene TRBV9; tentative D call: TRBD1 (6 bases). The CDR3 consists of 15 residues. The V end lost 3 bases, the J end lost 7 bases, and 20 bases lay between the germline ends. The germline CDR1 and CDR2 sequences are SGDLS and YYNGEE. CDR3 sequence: CASSGPTGASLEQYF. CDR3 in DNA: TGTGCCAGCAGCGGCCCGACAGGAGCTTCTCTGGAGCAGTACTTC.

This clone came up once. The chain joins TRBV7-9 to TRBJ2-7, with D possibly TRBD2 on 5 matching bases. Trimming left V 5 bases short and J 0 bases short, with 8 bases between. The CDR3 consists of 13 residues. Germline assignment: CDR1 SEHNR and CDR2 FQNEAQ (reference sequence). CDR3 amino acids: CASSPGISYEQYF. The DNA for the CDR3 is TGTGCCAGCAGCCCCGGGATCTCCTACGAGCAGTACTTC.

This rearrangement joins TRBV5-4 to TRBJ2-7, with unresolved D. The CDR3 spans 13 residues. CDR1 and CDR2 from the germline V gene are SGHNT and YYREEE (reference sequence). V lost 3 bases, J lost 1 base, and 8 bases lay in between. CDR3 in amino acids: CASSSTQSYEQYF. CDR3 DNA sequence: TGTGCCAGCAGCTCAACACAGTCCTACGAGCAGTACTTC.

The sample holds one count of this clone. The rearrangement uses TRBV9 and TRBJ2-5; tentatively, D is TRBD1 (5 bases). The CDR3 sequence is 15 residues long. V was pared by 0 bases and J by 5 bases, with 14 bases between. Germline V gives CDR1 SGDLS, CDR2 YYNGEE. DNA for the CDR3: TGTGCCAGCAGCGTAGAACCGACCTCAGGGGAGACCCAGTACTTC. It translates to CASSVEPTSGETQYF.

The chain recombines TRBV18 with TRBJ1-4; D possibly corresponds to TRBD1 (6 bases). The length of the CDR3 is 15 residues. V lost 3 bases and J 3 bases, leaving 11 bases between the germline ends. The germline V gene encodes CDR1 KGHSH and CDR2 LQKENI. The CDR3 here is CASSPVGASNEKLFF. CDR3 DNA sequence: TGTGCCAGCTCACCGGTGGGGGCTTCTAATGAAAAACTGTTTTTT.

The CDR3 DNA reads as TGTGCCAGCAGTTTTAGGACTAGCGGGGTAGATACGCAGTATTTT. This sequence encodes CASSFRTSGVDTQYF. The rearrangement uses TRBV28 and TRBJ2-3; the match to TRBD2 covers 12 bases. In germline, CDR1 is MDHEN, CDR2 SYDVKM. V shed 3 bases, J shed 5 bases, and the junction held 3 bases outside the gene matches. This CDR3 region has 15 residues.

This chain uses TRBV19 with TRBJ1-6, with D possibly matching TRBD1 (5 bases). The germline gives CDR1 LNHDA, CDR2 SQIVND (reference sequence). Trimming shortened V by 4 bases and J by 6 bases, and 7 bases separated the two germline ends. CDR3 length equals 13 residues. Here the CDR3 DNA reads TGTGCCAGTAGTAGGGGCACTAATTCACCCCTCCACTTT. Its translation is CASSRGTNSPLHF. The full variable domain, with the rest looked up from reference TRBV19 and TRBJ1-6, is DGGITQSPKYLFRKEGQNVTLSCEQNLNHDAMYWYRQDPGQGLRLIYYSQIVNDFQKGDIAEGYSVSREKKESFPLTVTSAQKNPTAFYLCASSRGTNSPLHFGNGTRLTVT.

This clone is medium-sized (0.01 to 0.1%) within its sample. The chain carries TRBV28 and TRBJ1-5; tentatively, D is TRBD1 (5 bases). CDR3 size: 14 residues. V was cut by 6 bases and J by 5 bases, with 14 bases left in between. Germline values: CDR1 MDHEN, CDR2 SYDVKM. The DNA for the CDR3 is TGTGCCAGCAGCCTCAACAGGCAAGATCAGCCCCAGCATTTT. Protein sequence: CASSLNRQDQPQHF.

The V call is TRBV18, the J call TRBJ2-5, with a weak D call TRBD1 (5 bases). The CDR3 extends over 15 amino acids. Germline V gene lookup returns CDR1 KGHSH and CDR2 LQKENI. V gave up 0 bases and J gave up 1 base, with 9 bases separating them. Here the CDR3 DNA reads TGTGCCAGCTCACCACCGGTAGACAGCCAAGAGACCCAGTACTTC. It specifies CASSPPVDSQETQYF.

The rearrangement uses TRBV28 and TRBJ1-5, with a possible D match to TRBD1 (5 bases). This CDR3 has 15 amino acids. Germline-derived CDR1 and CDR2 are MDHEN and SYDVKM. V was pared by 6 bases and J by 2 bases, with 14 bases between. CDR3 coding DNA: TGTGCCAGCAGACGGGACTCCCTGGGCAATCAGCCCCAGCATTTT. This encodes CASRRDSLGNQPQHF.

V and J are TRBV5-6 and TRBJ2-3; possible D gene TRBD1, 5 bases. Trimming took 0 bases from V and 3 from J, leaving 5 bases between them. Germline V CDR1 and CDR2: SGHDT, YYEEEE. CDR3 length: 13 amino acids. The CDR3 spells CASSLAGTDTQYF. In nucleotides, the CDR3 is TGTGCCAGCAGCTTGGCAGGGACAGATACGCAGTATTTT.

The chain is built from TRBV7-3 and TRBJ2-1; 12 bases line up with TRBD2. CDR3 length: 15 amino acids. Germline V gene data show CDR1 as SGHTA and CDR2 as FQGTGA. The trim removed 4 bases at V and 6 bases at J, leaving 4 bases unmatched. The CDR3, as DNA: TGTGCCAGCAGCTCGACTAGCGGGAGCCTCAATGAGCAGTTCTTC. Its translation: CASSSTSGSLNEQFF. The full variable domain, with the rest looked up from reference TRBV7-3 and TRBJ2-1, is GAGVSQTPSNKVTEKGKYVELRCDPISGHTALYWYRQSLGQGPEFLIYFQGTGAADDSGLPNDRFFAVRPEGSVSTLKIQRTERGDSAVYLCASSSTSGSLNEQFFGPGTRLTVL.

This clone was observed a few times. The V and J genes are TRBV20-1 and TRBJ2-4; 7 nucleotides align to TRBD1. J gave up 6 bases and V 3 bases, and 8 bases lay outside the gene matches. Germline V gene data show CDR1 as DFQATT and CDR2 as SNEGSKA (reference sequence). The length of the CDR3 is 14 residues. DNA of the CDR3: TGCAGTGCTAGTACGCAGGGGGTCGGAAACATTCAGTACTTC. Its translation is CSASTQGVGNIQYF.

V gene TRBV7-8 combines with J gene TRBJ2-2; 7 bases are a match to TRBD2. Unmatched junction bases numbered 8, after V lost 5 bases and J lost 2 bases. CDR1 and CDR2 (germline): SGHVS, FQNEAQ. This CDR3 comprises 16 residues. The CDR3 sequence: CASSALAGGNTGELFF. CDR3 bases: TGTGCCAGCAGCGCTTTAGCGGGCGGAAACACCGGGGAGCTGTTTTTT. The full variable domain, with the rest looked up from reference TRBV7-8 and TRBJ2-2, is GAGVSQSPRYKVAKRGQDVALRCDPISGHVSLFWYQQALGQGPEFLTYFQNEAQLDKSGLPSDRFFAERPEGSVSTLKIQRTQQEDSAVYLCASSALAGGNTGELFFGEGSRLTVL.